Presented here are 19 T cell receptor beta chains from one specimen sequenced in a study of control samples from healthy donors and cancer patients. Using immunoSEQ multiplex PCR, the repertoire was profiled, and TCRdb retains in-frame clones only, with some absent. The sample includes roughly 150,000 clones, roughly 88% of them seen just once. The sample taken for sequencing was blood. The receptor source for this set is a man between 18 and 29 years old in good health.

The J gene is TRBJ1-4, the V gene TRBV6-1; tentative D call: TRBD1 (6 bases). From germline, CDR1 is MNHNS and CDR2 SASEGT. V dropped 1 base and J dropped 3 bases, with 6 bases sitting between them. The CDR3 covers 14 residues. The CDR3 DNA is TGTGCCAGCAGTGAAGGACAGGCTAATGAAAAACTGTTTTTT. Its translation: CASSEGQANEKLFF.

The chain links TRBV5-1 to TRBJ2-1; tentative D call: TRBD1 (6 bases). V dropped 5 bases and J dropped 4 bases, with 16 bases sitting between them. Looked up from germline, CDR1 is SGHRS and CDR2 is YFSETQ. This CDR3 contains 15 residues. The CDR3 spells CASRDRDTPYNEQFF. CDR3 sequence (DNA): TGCGCCAGCAGAGATCGGGACACTCCGTACAATGAGCAGTTCTTC.

Written as DNA, the CDR3 is TGTGCCAGCAGTACTACAGGGAGAGCAAATGAAAAACTGTTTTTT. Amino acids: CASSTTGRANEKLFF. The chain has TRBV27 and TRBJ1-4; possible D gene TRBD1, 6 bases. The CDR3 consists of 15 residues. V lost 5 bases to trimming and J lost 5 bases, with 15 bases between them. Germline V gene sequence: CDR1 MNHEY, CDR2 SMNVEV (reference sequence).

The chain links TRBV6-6 to TRBJ1-5, with 10 bases identical to TRBD1. Losses at the gene ends were 4 bases for V and 7 bases for J; bases not matched to a gene: 10. This CDR3 region has 16 residues. CDR1 MNHNY and CDR2 SVGAGI come from the germline V gene (reference sequence). For the CDR3, the DNA is TGTGCCAGCAGTTTCGACAGACAGGGGGCAGGCCAGCCCCAGCATTTT. This gives the protein CASSFDRQGAGQPQHF.

V is TRBV28 and J is TRBJ2-7; TRBD1 is a possible D gene (6 bases). Germline-derived CDR1 and CDR2 are MDHEN and SYDVKM. The V and J ends lost 6 bases and 5 bases respectively, with 17 bases between them. The CDR3 totals 14 residues. As DNA, the CDR3 is TGTGCCAGCAGGTTGGGACACGGCGGCCACGAGCAGTACTTC. Translated: CASRLGHGGHEQYF.

The chain joins TRBV3-1 (or the pseudogene TRBV3-2) to TRBJ1-2; D ambiguous. Germline lookup yields CDR1 LGHDT and CDR2 YNNKEL (reference sequence). The CDR3 covers 12 residues. Trimming took off 4 bases at V and 8 bases at J, with 11 bases between the two ends. The CDR3 DNA reads as TGTGCCAGCAGCCCCCGGTCGGGCGGCTACACCTTC. Protein product: CASSPRSGGYTF.

The chain uses TRBV19 and TRBJ2-1, with D perhaps matching TRBD1 (6 bases). This CDR3 has 13 amino acids. The V end lost 3 bases, the J end lost 4 bases, and 7 bases lay between the germline ends. CDR1 is LNHDA and CDR2 is SQIVND in the germline V gene (reference sequence). The CDR3 loop reads CASSIQGYNEQFF. The CDR3 nucleotides read TGTGCCAGTAGTATCCAGGGGTACAATGAGCAGTTCTTC. Complete variable domain (other parts from reference TRBV19 and TRBJ2-1): DGGITQSPKYLFRKEGQNVTLSCEQNLNHDAMYWYRQDPGQGLRLIYYSQIVNDFQKGDIAEGYSVSREKKESFPLTVTSAQKNPTAFYLCASSIQGYNEQFFGPGTRLTVL.

The chain couples TRBV7-2 to TRBJ1-6, with a possible D match to TRBD1 (5 bases). V gave up 3 bases and J gave up 2 bases, with 8 bases separating them. Germline lookup yields CDR1 SGHTA and CDR2 FQGNSA. This CDR3 has 15 residues. CDR3 protein: CASSLGLPYNSPLHF. Written as DNA, the CDR3 is TGTGCCAGCAGCTTGGGGCTCCCCTATAATTCACCCCTCCACTTT.

This clone has just a few counts. The rearrangement joins TRBV14 to TRBJ2-2; possible D gene TRBD2, 7 bases. Trimming shortened V by 1 base and J by 4 bases, and 16 bases separated the two germline ends. This CDR3 is 17 amino acids long. CDR1 is SGHDN, CDR2 FVKESK, per germline. The CDR3 sequence is CASSQAGRGRATGELFF. The CDR3 DNA reads TGTGCCAGCAGCCAAGCAGGGCGGGGGCGCGCCACCGGGGAGCTGTTTTTT.

The chain combines TRBV18 with TRBJ1-5; D gene ambiguous. Per the germline V gene, CDR1 is KGHSH and CDR2 is LQKENI. This CDR3 comprises 14 residues. Trimming removed 6 bases from V and 0 bases from J, with 9 bases in between. The CDR3 DNA is TGTGCCAGCTCCCCCTGGAATAGCAATCAGCCCCAGCATTTT. Protein sequence: CASSPWNSNQPQHF.

The gene calls are TRBV18 and TRBJ2-1; TRBD1 aligns across 7 bases. Losses at the gene ends were 5 bases for V and 4 bases for J; bases not matched to a gene: 14. There are 17 residues in the CDR3. Germline CDR1 KGHSH, CDR2 LQKENI. In DNA form, the CDR3 reads TGTGCCAGCTCATCCCTGCTCTCCGGGACAGAATACAATGAGCAGTTCTTC. Encoded protein: CASSSLLSGTEYNEQFF. Together with reference TRBV18 and TRBJ2-1, the CDR3 gives the full variable domain: NAGVMQNPRHLVRRRGQEARLRCSPMKGHSHVYWYRQLPEEGLKFMVYLQKENIIDESGMPKERFSAEFPKEGPSILRIQQVVRGDSAAYFCASSSLLSGTEYNEQFFGPGTRLTVL.

This clone was counted only a few times. DNA for the CDR3: TGTGCCAGCAGCCGTTACCCGGGGGTAAATCAGCCCCAGCATTTT. Protein sequence: CASSRYPGVNQPQHF. V usage is TRBV7-2 and J usage is TRBJ1-5; D might be TRBD1 (5 bases). The V gene lost 5 bases and the J gene lost 4 bases, with 15 bases spanning the gap. Germline V gene sequence: CDR1 SGHTA, CDR2 FQGNSA. This CDR3 has 15 amino acids.

This chain connects TRBV7-2 to TRBJ2-5; 10 bases line up with TRBD2. This CDR3 has 14 residues. V lost 8 bases, J lost 5 bases, and 8 bases stayed unmatched. Germline assignment: CDR1 SGHTA and CDR2 FQGNSA. CDR3 in DNA: TGTGCCAGCGGAGCGGGGGGGCCACGGGAGACCCAGTACTTC. It encodes CASGAGGPRETQYF.

This chain links TRBV5-5 with TRBJ1-2; TRBD1 might be the D (6 bases). Trimming cost V 2 bases and J 2 bases, with 10 bases left between them. Germline V lookup: CDR1 SGHKS, CDR2 YYEKEE (reference sequence). The CDR3 consists of 14 residues. Here the CDR3 reads CASSFRGANYGYTF. The CDR3 DNA reads as TGTGCCAGCAGCTTCAGGGGAGCCAACTATGGCTACACCTTC.

This chain connects TRBV28 to TRBJ1-2; D call uncertain. CDR3 length: 14 amino acids. Germline CDR1 is MDHEN and CDR2 is SYDVKM. Deletions cut 5 bases from V and 0 bases from J, with 10 bases between. CDR3 sequence (DNA): TGTGCCAGCAGTCCCTCTGCAGCTAACTATGGCTACACCTTC. The encoded protein is CASSPSAANYGYTF.

The CDR3 reads CASSSTWDLSYEQYF. The CDR3 DNA is TGTGCCAGCAGCTCTACCTGGGACCTCTCCTACGAGCAGTACTTC. The chain employs TRBV7-9 and TRBJ2-7; tentatively, D is TRBD1 or TRBD2 (5 bases each). Germline V lookup: CDR1 SEHNR, CDR2 FQNEAQ (reference sequence). The V and J ends lost 4 bases and 0 bases respectively, with 13 bases between them. The CDR3 sequence is 15 residues long.

The rearrangement links TRBV6-4 to TRBJ2-3; 7 nucleotides line up with TRBD1. Germline V gives CDR1 MRHNA, CDR2 SNTAGT. Germline trimming cut 6 bases from V and 0 bases from J; bases unmatched to any gene: 3. CDR3 length: 14 amino acids. CDR3 nucleotide sequence: TGTGCCAGCAGGGGGACAGCTAGCACAGATACGCAGTATTTT. Its translation: CASRGTASTDTQYF.

CDR3 sequence reads: CASSDVGGETQYF. The CDR3 nucleotides are TGTGCCAGCAGTGATGTGGGCGGGGAGACCCAGTACTTC. This chain uses TRBV2 with TRBJ2-5, with D perhaps TRBD2 (5 bases). With 3 bases removed from V and 5 bases from J, the gap between germline ends came to 10 bases. This CDR3 is 13 amino acids long. Germline V gene data show CDR1 as SNHLY and CDR2 as FYNNEI.

With respect to this clone: The same CDR3 arises from other DNA sequences in this sample as well. The chain employs TRBV28 and TRBJ1-6, with 8 bases lining up with TRBD1. The CDR3 spans 18 residues. Germline CDR1 and CDR2: MDHEN and SYDVKM. The J segment lost 1 base and the V segment lost 2 bases, leaving 7 bases of the junction unmatched. The CDR3 bases are TGTGCCAGCAGTTTAAGCAGGGGGCTGGGATCCTATAATTCACCCCTCCACTTT. Its translation is CASSLSRGLGSYNSPLHF.